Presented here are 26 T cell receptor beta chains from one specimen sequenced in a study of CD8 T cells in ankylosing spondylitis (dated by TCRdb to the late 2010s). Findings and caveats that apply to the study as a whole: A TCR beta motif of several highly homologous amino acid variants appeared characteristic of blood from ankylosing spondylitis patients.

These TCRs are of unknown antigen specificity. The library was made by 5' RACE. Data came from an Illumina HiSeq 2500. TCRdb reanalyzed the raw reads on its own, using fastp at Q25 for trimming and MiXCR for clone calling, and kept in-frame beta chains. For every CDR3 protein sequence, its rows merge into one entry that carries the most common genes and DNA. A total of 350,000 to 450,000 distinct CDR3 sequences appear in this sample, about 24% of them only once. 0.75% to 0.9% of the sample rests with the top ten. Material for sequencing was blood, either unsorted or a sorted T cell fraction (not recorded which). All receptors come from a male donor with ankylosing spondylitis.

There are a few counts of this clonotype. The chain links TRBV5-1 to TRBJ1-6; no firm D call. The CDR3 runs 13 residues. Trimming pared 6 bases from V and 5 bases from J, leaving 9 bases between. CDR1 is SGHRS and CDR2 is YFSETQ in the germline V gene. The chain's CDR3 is CASNDGDNSPLHF. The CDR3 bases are TGCGCCAGCAACGACGGAGATAATTCACCCCTCCACTTT.

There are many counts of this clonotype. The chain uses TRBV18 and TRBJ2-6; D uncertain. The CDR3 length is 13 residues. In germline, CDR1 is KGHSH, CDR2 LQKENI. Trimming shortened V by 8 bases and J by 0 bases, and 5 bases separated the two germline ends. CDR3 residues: CASLSSGANVLTF. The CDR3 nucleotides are TGTGCCAGCCTCTCCTCTGGGGCCAACGTCCTGACTTTC.

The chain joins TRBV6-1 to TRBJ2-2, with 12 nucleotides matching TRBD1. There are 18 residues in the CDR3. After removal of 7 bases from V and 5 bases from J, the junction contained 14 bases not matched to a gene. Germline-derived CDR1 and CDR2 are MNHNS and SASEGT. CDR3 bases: TGTGCCAGCACTCAATACCGGGACAGGGGGCGACGGACCGGGGAGCTGTTTTTT. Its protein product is CASTQYRDRGRRTGELFF.

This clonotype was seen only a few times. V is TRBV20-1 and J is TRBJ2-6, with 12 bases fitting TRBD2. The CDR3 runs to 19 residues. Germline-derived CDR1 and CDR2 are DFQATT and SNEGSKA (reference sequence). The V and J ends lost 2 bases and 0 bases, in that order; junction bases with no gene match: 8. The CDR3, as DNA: TGCAGTGCTAGAAATAGGACTAGCGGGGCCTACTCTGGGGCCAACGTCCTGACTTTC. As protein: CSARNRTSGAYSGANVLTF.

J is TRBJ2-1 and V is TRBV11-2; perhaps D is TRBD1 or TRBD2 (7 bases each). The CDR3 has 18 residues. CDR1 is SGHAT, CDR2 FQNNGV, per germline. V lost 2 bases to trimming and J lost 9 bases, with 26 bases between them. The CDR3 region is CASSLLTGGVGGRSEQFF. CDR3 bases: TGTGCCAGCAGCTTATTAACGGGGGGAGTAGGGGGCAGGAGTGAGCAGTTCTTC.

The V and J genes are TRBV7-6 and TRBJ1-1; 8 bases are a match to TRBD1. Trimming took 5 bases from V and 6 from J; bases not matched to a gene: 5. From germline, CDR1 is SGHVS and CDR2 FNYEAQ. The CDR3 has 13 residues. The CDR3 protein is CASSQGQGAEAFF. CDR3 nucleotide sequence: TGTGCCAGCAGCCAAGGACAGGGCGCTGAAGCTTTCTTT.

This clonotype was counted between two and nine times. DNA of the CDR3: TGTGCCAGCAGCCCCACGGGGTCTAGGGAGACCCAGTACTTC. It specifies CASSPTGSRETQYF. The chain employs TRBV11-3 and TRBJ2-5; weak D call: TRBD2 (5 bases). The V gene lost 5 bases and the J gene lost 5 bases, with 15 bases spanning the gap. CDR1 is SGHNT and CDR2 is YENEEA in the germline V gene. The CDR3 is 14 amino acids.

The CDR3 protein is CATPDRGEHGMNTEAFF. CDR3 coding DNA: TGTGCCACCCCGGACAGGGGGGAGCATGGGATGAACACTGAAGCTTTCTTT. The chain recombines TRBV27 with TRBJ1-1; TRBD1 matches at 10 bases. The CDR3 totals 17 residues. V trimming: 10 bases; J trimming: 0 bases; junction bases outside the gene matches: 14. Germline lookup yields CDR1 MNHEY and CDR2 SMNVEV (reference sequence).

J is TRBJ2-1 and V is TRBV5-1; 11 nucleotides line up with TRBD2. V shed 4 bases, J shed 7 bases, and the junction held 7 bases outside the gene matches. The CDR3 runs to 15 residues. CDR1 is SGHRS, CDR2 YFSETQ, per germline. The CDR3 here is CASSPTVAGGNEQFF. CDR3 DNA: TGCGCCAGCAGCCCCACCGTAGCGGGAGGGAATGAGCAGTTCTTC.

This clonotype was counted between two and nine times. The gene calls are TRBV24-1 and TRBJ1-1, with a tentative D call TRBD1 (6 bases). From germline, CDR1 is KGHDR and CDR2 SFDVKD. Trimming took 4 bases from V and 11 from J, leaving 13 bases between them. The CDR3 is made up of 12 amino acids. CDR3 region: CATSDLDSHAFF. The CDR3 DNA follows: TGTGCCACCAGTGACCTGGACAGTCACGCTTTCTTT.

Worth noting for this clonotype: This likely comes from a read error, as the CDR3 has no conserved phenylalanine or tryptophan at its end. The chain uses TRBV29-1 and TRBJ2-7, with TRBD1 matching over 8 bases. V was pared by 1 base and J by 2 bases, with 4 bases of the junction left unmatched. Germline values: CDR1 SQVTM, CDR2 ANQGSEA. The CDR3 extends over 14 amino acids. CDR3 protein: CSVEGQGTPYEQYL. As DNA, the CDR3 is TGCAGCGTTGAAGGACAGGGGACCCCCTACGAGCAGTACCTC.

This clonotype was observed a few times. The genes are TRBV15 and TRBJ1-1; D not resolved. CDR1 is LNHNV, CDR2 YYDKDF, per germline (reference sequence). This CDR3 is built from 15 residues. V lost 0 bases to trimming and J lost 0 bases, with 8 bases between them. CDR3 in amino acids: CATSRENILNTEAFF. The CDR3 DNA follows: TGTGCCACCAGCAGAGAGAACATTTTGAACACTGAAGCTTTCTTT. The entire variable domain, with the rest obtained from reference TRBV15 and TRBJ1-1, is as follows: DAMVIQNPRYQVTQFGKPVTLSCSQTLNHNVMYWYQQKSSQAPKLLFHYYDKDFNNEADTPDNFQSRRPNTSFCFLDIRSPGLGDTAMYLCATSRENILNTEAFFGQGTRLTVV.

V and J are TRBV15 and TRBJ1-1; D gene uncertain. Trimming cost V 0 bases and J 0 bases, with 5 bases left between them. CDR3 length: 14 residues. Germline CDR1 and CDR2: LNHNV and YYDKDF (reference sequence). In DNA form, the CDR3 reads TGTGCCACCAGCAGAGAGGGTGTGAACACTGAAGCTTTCTTT. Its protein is CATSREGVNTEAFF.

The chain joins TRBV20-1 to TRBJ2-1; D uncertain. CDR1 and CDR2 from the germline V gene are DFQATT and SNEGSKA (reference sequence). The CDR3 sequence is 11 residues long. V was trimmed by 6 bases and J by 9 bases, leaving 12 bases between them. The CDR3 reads CSASIRPEQFF. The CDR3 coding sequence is TGCAGTGCCTCTATTCGACCTGAGCAGTTCTTC.

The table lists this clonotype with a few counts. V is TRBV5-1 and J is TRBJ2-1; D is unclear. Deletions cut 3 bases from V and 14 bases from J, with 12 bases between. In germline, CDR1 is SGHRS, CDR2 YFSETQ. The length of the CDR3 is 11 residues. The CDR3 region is CASSSYDSEFF. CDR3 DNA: TGCGCCAGCAGCTCCTACGACTCTGAGTTCTTC.

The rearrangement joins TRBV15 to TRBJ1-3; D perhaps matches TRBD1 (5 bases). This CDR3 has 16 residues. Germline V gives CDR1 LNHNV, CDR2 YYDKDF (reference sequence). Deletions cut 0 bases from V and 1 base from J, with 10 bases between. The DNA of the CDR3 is TGTGCCACCAGCAGAGATTTACAGGCTTCTGGAAACACCATATATTTT. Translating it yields CATSRDLQASGNTIYF.

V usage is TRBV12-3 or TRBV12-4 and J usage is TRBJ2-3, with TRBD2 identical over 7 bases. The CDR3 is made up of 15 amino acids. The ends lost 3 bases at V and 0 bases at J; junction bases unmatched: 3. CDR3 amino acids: CASSFRRGSTDTQYF. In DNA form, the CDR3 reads TGTGCCAGCAGTTTTCGGCGGGGGAGCACAGATACGCAGTATTTT.

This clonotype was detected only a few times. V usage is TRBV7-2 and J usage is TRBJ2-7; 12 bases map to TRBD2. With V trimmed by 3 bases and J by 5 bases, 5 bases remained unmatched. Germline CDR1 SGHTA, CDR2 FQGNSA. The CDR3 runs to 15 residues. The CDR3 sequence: CASSFRLAGDNEQYF. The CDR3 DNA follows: TGTGCCAGCAGCTTCCGACTAGCGGGAGATAACGAGCAGTACTTC.

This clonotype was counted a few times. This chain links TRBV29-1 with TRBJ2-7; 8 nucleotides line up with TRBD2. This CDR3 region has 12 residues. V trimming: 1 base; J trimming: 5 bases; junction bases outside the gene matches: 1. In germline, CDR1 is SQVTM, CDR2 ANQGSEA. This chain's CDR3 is CSVEGTSHEQYV. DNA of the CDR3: TGCAGCGTTGAAGGGACTAGCCACGAGCAGTACGTC.

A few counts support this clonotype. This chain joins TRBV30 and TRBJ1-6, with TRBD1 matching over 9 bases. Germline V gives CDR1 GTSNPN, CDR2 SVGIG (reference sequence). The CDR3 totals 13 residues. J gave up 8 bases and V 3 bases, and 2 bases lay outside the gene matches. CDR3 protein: CAWSRDRDSPLHF. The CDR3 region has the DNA TGTGCCTGGAGCCGGGACAGGGATTCACCCCTCCACTTT.

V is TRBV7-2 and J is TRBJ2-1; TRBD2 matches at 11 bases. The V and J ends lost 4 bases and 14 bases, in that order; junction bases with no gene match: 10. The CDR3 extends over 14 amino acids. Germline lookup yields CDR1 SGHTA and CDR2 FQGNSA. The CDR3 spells CASSSSMASGRKFF. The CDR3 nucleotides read TGTGCCAGCAGCTCTAGTATGGCTAGCGGGAGGAAGTTCTTC.

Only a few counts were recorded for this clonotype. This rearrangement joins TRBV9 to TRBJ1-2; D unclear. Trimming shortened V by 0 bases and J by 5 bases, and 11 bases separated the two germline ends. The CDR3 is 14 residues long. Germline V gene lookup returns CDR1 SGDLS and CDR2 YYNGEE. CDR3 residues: CASSVGAVGYGYTF. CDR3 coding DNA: TGTGCCAGCAGCGTAGGGGCTGTCGGGTATGGCTACACCTTC.

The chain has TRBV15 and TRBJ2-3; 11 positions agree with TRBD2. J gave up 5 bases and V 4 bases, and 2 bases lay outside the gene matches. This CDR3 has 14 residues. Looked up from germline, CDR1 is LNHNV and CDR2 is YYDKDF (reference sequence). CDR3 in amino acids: CATSTGTSGDTQYF. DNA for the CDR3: TGTGCCACCAGCACCGGGACTAGCGGAGATACGCAGTATTTT.

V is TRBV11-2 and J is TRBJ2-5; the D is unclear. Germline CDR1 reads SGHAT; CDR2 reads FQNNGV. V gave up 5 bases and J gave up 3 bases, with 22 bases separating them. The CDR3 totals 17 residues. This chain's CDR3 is CASSPRRNYNVEETQYF. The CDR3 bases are TGTGCCAGCAGCCCGAGGCGGAACTACAACGTCGAAGAGACCCAGTACTTC.

The CDR3 nucleotides read TGTGCCACCAGCCGCTCAAGGGTCATGAACACTGAAGCTTTCTTT. It specifies CATSRSRVMNTEAFF. This rearrangement joins TRBV15 to TRBJ1-1, with no clear D. The V end was cut by 5 bases, the J end by 0 bases, with 13 bases between. The CDR3 has 15 amino acids. Germline CDR1 and CDR2: LNHNV and YYDKDF (reference sequence).

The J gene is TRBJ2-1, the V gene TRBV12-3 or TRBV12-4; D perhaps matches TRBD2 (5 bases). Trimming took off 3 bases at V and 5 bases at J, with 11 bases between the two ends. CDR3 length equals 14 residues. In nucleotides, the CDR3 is TGTGCCAGCAGTTTGCCTGCCGGGGACAATGAGCAGTTCTTC. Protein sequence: CASSLPAGDNEQFF.